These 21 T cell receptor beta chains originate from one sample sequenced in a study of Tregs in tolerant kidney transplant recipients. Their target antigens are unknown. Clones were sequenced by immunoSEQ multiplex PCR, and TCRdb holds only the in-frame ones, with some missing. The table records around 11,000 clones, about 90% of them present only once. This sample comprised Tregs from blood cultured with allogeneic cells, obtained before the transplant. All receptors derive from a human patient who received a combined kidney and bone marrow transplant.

The CDR3 DNA reads TGTGCCTGGAGCAAGGGGGGGTATACGCAGTATTTT. Translation gives CAWSKGGYTQYF. This chain connects TRBV30 to TRBJ2-3; D is perhaps TRBD2 (7 bases). The CDR3 runs 12 residues. Germline V gene sequence: CDR1 GTSNPN, CDR2 SVGIG (reference sequence). The ends were cut back, 3 bases at V and 7 bases at J, with 11 bases in the middle.

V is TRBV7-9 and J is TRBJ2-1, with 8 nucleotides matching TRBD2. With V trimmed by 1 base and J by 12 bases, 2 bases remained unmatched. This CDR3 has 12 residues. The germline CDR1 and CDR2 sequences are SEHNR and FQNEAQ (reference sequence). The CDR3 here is CASSLEAGGQFF. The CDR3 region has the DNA TGTGCCAGCAGCTTAGAGGCGGGAGGGCAGTTCTTC. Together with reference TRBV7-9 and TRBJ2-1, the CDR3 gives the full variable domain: DTGVSQNPRHKITKRGQNVTFRCDPISEHNRLYWYRQTLGQGPEFLTYFQNEAQLEKSRLLSDRFSAERPKGSFSTLEIQRTEQGDSAMYLCASSLEAGGQFFGPGTRLTVL.

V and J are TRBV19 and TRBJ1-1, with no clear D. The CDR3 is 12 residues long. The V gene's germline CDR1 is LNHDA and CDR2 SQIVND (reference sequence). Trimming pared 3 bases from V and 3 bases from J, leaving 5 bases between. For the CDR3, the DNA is TGTGCCAGTAGTATCAGAGACACTGAAGCTTTCTTT. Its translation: CASSIRDTEAFF.

DNA for the CDR3: TGTGCCAGCAGTGAAGCCCCGTTGCCAGGGTCACCCCTCCACTTT. This gives the protein CASSEAPLPGSPLHF. The chain combines TRBV6-1 with TRBJ1-6, with a weak D call TRBD1 (5 bases). The CDR3 covers 15 residues. V was cut by 0 bases and J by 10 bases, with 13 bases left in between. Germline CDR1 and CDR2: MNHNS and SASEGT.

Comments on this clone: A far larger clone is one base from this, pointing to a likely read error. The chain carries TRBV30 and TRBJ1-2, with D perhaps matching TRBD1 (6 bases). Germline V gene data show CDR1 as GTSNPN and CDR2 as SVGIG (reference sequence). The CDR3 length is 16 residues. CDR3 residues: CAWCVLGITGNYGYTF. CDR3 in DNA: TGTGCCTGGTGTGTACTGGGGATAACAGGGAACTATGGCTACACCTTC. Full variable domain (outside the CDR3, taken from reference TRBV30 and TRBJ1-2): SQTIHQWPATLVQPVGSPLSLECTVEGTSNPNLYWYRQAAGRGLQLLFYSVGIGQISSEVPQNLSASRPQDRQFILSSKKLLLSDSGFYLCAWCVLGITGNYGYTFGSGTRLTVV.

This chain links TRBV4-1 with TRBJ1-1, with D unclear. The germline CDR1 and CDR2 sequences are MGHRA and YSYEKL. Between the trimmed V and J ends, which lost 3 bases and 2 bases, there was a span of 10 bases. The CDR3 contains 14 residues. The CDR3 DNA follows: TGCGCCAGCAGCCAGAAGGGTACCAACACTGAAGCTTTCTTT. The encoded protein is CASSQKGTNTEAFF.

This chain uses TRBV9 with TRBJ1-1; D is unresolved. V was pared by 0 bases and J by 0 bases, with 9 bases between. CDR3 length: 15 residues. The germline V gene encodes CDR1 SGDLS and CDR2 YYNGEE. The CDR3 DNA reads TGTGCCAGCAGCGTAGTGGTGGGGATGAACACTGAAGCTTTCTTT. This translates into CASSVVVGMNTEAFF.

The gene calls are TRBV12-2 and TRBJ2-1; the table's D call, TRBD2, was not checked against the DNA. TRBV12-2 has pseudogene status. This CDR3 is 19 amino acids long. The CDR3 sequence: CASRLGWTSGQSSYNEQFF. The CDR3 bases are TGTGCAAGTCGCTTAGGTTGGACTAGCGGGCAGAGCTCCTACAATGAGCAGTTCTTC.

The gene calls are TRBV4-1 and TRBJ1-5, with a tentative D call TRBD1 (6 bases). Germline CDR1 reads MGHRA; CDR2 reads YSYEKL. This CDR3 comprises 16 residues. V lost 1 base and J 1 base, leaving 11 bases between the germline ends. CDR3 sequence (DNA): TGCGCCAGCAGCCAAGGGGGGCATGGGAGCAATCAGCCCCAGCATTTT. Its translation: CASSQGGHGSNQPQHF.

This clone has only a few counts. The DNA of the CDR3 is TGCGCCAGCAGCCAATTTGCGGACTACAATGAGCAGTTCTTC. The encoded protein is CASSQFADYNEQFF. This chain connects TRBV4-1 to TRBJ2-1; D remains unclear. V lost 2 bases and J 3 bases, leaving 8 bases between the germline ends. This CDR3 is built from 14 residues. In germline, CDR1 is MGHRA, CDR2 YSYEKL.

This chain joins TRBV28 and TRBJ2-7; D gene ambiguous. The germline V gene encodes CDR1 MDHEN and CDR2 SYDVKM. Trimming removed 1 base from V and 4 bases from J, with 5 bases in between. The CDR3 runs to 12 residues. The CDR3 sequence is CASSLSQYEQYF. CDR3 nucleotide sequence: TGTGCCAGCAGTTTATCGCAATACGAGCAGTACTTC.

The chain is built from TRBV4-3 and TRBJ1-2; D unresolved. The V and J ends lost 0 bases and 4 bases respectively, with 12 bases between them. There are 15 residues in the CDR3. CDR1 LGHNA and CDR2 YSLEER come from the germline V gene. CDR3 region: CASSQDFAGFYGYTF. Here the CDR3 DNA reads TGCGCCAGCAGCCAAGACTTCGCGGGCTTCTATGGCTACACCTTC.

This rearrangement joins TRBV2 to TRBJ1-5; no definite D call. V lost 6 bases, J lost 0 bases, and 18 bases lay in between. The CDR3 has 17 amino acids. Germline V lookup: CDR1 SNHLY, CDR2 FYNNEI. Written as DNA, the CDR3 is TGTGCCAGCAGACGAAGGGAGGATAGATATAGCAATCAGCCCCAGCATTTT. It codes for CASRRREDRYSNQPQHF.

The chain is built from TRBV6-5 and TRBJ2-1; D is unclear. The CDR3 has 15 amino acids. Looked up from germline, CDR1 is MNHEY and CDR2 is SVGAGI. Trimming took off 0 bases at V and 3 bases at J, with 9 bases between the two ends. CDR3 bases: TGTGCCAGCAGTTACTCCCGAGAAATCTACAATGAGCAGTTCTTC. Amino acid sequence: CASSYSREIYNEQFF.

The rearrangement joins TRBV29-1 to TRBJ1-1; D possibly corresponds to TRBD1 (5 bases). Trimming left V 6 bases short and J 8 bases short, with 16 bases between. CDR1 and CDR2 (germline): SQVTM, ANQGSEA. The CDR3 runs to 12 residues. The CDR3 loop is CSVARRGPEAFF. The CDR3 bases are TGCAGCGTCGCCCGGAGGGGCCCAGAAGCTTTCTTT.

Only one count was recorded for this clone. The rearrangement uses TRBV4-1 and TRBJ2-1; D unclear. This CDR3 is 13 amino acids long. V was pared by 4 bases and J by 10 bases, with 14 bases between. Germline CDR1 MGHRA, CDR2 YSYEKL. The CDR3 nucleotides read TGCGCCAGCAGCCTCCGAATCGGTGACGAGCAGTTCTTC. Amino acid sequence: CASSLRIGDEQFF.

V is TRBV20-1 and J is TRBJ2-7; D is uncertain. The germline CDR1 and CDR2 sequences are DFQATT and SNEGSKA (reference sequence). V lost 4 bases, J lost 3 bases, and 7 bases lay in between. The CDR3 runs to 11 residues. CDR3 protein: CSANKGYEQYF. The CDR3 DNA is TGCAGTGCTAACAAGGGCTACGAGCAGTACTTC.

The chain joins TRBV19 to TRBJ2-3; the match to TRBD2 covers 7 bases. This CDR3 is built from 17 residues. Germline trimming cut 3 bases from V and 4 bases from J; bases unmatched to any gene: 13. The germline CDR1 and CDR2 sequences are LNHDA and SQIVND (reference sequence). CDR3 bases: TGTGCCAGTAGTATTTCATTTAAAGCGGGACCCCCAGATACGCAGTATTTT. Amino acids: CASSISFKAGPPDTQYF. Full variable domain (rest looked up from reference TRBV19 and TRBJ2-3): DGGITQSPKYLFRKEGQNVTLSCEQNLNHDAMYWYRQDPGQGLRLIYYSQIVNDFQKGDIAEGYSVSREKKESFPLTVTSAQKNPTAFYLCASSISFKAGPPDTQYFGPGTRLTVL.

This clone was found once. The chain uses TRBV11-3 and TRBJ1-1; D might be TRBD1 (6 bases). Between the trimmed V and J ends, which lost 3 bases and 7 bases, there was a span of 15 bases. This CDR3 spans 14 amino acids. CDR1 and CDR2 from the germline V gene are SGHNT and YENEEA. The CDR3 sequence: CASSFVSADSEAFF. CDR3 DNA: TGTGCCAGCAGCTTCGTTTCCGCGGACAGTGAAGCTTTCTTT.

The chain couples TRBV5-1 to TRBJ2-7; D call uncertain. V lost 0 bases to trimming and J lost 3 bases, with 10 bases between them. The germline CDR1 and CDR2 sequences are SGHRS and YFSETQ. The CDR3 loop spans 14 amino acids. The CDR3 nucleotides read TGCGCCAGCAGCTTGGACGCCCGCTACTACGAGCAGTACTTC. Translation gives CASSLDARYYEQYF.

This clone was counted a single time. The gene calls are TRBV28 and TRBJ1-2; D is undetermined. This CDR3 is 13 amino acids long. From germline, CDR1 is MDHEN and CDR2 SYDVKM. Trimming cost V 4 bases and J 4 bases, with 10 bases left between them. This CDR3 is CASSSPSPYGYTF. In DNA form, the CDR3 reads TGTGCCAGCAGTTCGCCATCCCCCTATGGCTACACCTTC.